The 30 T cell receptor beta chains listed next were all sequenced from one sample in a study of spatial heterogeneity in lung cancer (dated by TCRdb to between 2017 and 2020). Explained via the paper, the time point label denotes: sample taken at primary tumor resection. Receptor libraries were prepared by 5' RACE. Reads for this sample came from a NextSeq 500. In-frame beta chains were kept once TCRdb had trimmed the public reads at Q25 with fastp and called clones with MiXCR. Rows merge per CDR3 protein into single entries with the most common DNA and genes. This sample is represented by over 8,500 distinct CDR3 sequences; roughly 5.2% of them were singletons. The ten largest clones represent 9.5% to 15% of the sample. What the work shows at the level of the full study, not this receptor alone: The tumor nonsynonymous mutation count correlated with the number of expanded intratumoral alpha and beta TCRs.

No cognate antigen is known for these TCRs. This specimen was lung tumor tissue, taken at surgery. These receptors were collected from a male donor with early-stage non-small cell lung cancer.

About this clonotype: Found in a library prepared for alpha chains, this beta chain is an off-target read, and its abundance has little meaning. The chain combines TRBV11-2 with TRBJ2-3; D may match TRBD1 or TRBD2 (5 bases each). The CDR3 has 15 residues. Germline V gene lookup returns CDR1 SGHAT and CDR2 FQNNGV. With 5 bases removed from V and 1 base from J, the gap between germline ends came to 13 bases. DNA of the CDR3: TGTGCCAGCAGCCCCGGGACGTTCCGCACAGATACGCAGTATTTT. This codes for CASSPGTFRTDTQYF.

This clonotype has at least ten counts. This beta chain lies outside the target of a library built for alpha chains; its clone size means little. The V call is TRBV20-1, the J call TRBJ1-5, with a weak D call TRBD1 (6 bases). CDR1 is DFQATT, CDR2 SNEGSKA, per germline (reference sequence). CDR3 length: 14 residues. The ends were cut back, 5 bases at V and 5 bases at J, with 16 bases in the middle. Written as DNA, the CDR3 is TGCAGTGCTGTTAACAGGGTTGAAGATCAGCCCCAGCATTTT. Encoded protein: CSAVNRVEDQPQHF.

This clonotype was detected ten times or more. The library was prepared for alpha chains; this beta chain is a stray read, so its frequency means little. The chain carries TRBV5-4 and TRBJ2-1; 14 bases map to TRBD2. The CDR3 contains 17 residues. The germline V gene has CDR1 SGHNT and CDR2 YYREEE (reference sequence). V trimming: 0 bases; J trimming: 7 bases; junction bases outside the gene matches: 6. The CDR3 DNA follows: TGTGCCAGCAGCTTGGAGACTAGCGGGGGGGTCGGTAATGAGCAGTTCTTC. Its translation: CASSLETSGGVGNEQFF.

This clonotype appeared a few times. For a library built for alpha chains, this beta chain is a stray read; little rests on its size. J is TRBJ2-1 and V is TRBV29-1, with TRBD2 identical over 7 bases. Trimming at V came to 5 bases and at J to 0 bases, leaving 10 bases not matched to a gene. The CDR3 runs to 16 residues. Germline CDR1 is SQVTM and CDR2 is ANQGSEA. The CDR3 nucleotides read TGCAGCGTTTCGCACGGGGGGTCGGGCTCCTACAATGAGCAGTTCTTC. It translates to CSVSHGGSGSYNEQFF.

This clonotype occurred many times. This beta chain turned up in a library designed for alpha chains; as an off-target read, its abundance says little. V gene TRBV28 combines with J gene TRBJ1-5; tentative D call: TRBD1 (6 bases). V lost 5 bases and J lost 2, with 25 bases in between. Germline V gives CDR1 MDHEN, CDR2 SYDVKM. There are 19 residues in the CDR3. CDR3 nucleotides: TGTGCCAGCAGTGCCCTCACAGGGTATGGGGTTTACGGCAATCAGCCCCAGCATTTT. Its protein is CASSALTGYGVYGNQPQHF.

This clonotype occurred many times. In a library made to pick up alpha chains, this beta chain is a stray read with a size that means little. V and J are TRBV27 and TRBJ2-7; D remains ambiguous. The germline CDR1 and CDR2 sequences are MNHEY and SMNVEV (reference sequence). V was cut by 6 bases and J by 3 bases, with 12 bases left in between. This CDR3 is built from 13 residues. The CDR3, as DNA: TGTGCCAGCAGGGTCGGGTTCCACTACGAGCAGTACTTC. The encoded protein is CASRVGFHYEQYF.

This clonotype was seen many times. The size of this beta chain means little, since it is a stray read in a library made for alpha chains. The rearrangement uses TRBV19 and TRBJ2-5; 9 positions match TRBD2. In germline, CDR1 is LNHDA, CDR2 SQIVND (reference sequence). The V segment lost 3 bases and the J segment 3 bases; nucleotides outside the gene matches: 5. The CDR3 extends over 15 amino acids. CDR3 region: CASSMISGGKETQYF. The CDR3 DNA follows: TGTGCCAGTAGTATGATTAGCGGGGGTAAAGAGACCCAGTACTTC.

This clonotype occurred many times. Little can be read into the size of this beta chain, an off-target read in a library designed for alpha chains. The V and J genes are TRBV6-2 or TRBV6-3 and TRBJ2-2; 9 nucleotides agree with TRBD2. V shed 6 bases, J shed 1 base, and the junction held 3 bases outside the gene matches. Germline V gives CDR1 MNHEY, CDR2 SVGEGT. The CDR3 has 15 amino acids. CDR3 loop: CASRNSGGNTGELFF. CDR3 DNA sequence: TGTGCCAGCAGAAATAGCGGGGGGAACACCGGGGAGCTGTTTTTT.

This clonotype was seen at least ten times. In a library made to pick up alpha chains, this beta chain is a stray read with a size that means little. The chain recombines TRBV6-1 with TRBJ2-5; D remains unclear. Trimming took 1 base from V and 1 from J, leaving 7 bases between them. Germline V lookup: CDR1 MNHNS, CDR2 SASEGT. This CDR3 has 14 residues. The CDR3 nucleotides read TGTGCCAGCAGTGAAGGAAGTCTCCAAGAGACCCAGTACTTC. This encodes CASSEGSLQETQYF.

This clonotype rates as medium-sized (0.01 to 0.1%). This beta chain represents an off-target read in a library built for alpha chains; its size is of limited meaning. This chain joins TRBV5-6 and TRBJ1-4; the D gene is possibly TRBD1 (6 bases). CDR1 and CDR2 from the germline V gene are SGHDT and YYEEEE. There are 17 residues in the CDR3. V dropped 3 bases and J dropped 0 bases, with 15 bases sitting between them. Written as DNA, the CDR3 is TGTGCCAGCAGCTCTACAGGGTCCATCGCAACTAATGAAAAACTGTTTTTT. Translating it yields CASSSTGSIATNEKLFF.

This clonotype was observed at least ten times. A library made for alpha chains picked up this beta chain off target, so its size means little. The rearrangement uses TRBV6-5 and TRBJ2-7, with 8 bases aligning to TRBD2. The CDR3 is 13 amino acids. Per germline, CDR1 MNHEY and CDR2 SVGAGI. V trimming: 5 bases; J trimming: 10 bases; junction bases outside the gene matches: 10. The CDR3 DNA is TGTGCCAGCAGTCCGATAGCGGGGCTGGAACAGTACTTC. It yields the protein CASSPIAGLEQYF.

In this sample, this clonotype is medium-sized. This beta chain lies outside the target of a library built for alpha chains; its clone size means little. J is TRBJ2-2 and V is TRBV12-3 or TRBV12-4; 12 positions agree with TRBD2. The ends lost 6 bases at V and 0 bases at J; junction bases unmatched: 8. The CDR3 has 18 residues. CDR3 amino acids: CASSPLTSGGANTGELFF. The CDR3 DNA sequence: TGTGCCAGCAGCCCTTTGACTAGCGGGGGCGCGAACACCGGGGAGCTGTTTTTT.

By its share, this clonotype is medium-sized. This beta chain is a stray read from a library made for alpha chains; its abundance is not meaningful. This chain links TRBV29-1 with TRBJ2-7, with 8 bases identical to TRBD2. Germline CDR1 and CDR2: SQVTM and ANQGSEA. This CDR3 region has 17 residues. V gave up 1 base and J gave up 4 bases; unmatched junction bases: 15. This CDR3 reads CSVEALRAGVGIYEQYF. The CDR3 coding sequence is TGCAGCGTTGAAGCCCTCCGAGCGGGAGTTGGTATTTACGAGCAGTACTTC.

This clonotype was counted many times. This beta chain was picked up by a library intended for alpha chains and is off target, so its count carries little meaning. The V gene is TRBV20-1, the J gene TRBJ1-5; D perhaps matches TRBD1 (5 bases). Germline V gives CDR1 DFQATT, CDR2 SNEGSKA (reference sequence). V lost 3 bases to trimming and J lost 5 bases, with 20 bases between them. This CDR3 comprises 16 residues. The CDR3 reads CSARESRGGRDQPQHF. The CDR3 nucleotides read TGCAGTGCTAGGGAATCCCGGGGGGGTAGAGATCAGCCCCAGCATTTT.

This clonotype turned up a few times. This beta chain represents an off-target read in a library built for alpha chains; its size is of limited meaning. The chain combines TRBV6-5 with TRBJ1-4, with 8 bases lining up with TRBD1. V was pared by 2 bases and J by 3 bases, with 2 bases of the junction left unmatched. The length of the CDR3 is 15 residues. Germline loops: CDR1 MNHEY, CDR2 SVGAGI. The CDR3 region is CASSYTTGANEKLFF. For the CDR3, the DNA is TGTGCCAGCAGTTACACGACAGGGGCTAATGAAAAACTGTTTTTT.

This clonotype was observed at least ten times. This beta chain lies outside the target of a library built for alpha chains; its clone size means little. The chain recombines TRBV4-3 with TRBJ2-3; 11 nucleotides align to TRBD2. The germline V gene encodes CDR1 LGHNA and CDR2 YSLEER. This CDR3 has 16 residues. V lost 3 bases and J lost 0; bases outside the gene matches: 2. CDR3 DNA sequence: TGCGCCAGCAGCCATTTAGCGGGGGGGAGCACAGATACGCAGTATTTT. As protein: CASSHLAGGSTDTQYF.

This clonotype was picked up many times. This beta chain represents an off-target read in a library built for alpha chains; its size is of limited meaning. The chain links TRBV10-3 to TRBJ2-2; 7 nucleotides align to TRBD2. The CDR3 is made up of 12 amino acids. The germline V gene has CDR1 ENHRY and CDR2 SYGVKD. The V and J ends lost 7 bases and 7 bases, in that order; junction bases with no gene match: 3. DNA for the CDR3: TGTGCCATCACCCGGACTAGCGGGGAGCTGTTTTTT. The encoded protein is CAITRTSGELFF.

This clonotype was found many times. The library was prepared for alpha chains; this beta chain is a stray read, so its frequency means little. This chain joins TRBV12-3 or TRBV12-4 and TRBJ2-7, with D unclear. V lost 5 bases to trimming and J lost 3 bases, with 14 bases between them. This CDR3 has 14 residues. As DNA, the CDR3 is TGTGCCAGCAGTCCCCGGTTCGGGTTCTACGAGCAGTACTTC. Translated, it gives CASSPRFGFYEQYF.

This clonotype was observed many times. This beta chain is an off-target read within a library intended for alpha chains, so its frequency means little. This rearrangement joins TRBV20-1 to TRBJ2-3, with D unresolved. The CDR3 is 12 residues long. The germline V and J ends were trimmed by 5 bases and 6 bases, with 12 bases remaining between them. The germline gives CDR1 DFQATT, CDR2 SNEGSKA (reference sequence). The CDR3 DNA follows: TGCAGTGCTCCAACGGCTGGGGATACGCAGTATTTT. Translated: CSAPTAGDTQYF.

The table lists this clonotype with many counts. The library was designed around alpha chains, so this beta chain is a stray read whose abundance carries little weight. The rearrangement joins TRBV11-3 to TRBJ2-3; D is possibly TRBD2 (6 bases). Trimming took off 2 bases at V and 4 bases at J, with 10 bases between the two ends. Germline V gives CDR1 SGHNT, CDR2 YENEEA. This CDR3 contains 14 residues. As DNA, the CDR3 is TGTGCCAGCAGCTTAAACGGGGGTTCAGATACGCAGTATTTT. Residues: CASSLNGGSDTQYF.

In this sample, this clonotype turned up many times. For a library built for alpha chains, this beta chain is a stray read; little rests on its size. The CDR3 reads CASSLSPQYTQYF. The DNA for the CDR3 is TGTGCCAGCAGCTTATCGCCACAGTATACCCAGTACTTC. V and J are TRBV7-2 and TRBJ2-5; D is unclear. In germline, CDR1 is SGHTA, CDR2 FQGNSA. This CDR3 comprises 13 residues. The V end was cut by 2 bases, the J end by 8 bases, with 12 bases between.

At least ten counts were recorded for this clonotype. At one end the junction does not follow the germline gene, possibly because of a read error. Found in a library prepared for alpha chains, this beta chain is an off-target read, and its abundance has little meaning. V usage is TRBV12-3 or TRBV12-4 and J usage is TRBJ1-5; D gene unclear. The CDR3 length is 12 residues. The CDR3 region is CASSFSHQPQHF. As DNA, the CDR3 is TGTGCCAGCAGTTTTAGCCATCAGCCCCAGCATTTT.

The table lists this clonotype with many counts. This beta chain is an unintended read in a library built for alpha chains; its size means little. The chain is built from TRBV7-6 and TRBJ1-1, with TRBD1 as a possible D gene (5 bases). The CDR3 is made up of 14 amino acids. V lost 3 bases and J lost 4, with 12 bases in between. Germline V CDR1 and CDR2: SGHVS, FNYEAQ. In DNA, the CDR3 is TGTGCCAGCAGCTTTGACGGCAGGGCCACTGAAGCTTTCTTT. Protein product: CASSFDGRATEAFF. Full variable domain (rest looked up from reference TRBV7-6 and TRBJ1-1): GAGVSQSPRYKVTKRGQDVALRCDPISGHVSLYWYRQALGQGPEFLTYFNYEAQQDKSGLPNDRFSAERPEGSISTLTIQRTEQRDSAMYRCASSFDGRATEAFFGQGTRLTVV.

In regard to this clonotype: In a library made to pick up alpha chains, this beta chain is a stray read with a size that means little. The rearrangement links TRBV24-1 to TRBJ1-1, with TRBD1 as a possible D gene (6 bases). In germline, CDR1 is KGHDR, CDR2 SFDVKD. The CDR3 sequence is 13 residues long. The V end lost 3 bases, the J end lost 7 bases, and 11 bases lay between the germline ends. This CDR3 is CATSDGGRNEAFF. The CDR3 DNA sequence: TGTGCCACCAGTGATGGGGGCAGGAATGAAGCTTTCTTT.

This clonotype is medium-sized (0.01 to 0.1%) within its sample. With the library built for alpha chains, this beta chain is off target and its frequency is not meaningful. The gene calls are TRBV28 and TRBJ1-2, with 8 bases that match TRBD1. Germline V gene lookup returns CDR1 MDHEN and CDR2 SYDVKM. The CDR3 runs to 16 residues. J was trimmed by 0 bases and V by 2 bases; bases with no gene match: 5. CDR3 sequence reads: CASSLPTQGANYGYTF. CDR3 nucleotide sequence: TGTGCCAGCAGTTTACCCACACAGGGGGCTAACTATGGCTACACCTTC.

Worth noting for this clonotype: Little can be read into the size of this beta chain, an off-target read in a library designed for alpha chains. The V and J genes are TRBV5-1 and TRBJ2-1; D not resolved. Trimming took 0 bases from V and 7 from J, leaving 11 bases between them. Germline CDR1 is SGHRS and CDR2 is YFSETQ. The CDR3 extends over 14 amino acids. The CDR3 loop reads CASSLARQPNEQFF. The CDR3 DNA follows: TGCGCCAGCAGCTTGGCCCGGCAGCCTAATGAGCAGTTCTTC.

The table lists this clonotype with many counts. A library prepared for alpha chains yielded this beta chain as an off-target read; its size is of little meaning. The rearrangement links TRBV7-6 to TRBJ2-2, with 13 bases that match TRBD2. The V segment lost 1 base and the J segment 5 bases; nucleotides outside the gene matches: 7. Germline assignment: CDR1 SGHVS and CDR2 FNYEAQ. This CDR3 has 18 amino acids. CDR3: CASSLVGLAGAMTGELFF. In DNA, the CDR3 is TGTGCCAGCAGCTTAGTAGGACTAGCGGGAGCAATGACCGGGGAGCTGTTTTTT.

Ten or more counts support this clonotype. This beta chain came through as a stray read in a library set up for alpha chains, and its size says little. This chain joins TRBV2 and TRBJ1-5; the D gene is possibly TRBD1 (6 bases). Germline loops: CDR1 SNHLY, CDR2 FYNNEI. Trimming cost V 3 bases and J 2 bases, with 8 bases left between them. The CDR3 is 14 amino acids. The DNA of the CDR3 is TGTGCCAGCAGTGAGAGACAGGGCAATCAGCCCCAGCATTTT. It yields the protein CASSERQGNQPQHF.

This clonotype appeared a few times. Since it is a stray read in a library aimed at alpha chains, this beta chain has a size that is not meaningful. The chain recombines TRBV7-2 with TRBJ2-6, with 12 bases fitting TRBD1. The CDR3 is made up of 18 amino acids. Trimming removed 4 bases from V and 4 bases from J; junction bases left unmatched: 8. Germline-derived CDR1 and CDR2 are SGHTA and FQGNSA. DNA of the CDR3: TGTGCCAGCAGCTCCCCGGGACAGGGGGCGGAAGGGGCCAACGTCCTGACTTTC. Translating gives CASSSPGQGAEGANVLTF.

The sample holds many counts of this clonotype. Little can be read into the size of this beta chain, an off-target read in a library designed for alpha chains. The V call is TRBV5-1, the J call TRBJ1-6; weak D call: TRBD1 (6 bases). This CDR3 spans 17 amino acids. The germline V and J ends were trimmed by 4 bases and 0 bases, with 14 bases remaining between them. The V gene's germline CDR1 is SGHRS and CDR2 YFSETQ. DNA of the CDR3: TGCGCCAGCAGCCGACAGGAAACAAGCTCCTATAATTCACCCCTCCACTTT. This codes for CASSRQETSSYNSPLHF.